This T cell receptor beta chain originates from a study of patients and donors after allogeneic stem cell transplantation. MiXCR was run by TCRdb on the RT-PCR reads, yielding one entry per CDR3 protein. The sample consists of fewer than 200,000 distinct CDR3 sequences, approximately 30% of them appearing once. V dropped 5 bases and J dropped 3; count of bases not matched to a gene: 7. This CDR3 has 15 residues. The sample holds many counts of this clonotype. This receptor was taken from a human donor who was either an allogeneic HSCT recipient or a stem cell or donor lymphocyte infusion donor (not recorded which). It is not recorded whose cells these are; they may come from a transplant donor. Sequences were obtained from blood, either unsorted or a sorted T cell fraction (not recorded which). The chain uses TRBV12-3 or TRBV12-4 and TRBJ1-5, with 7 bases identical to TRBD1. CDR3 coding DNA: TGTGCCAGCAGTCCGTTCGGGACAGTCAATCAGCCCCAGCATTTT. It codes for CASSPFGTVNQPQHF.